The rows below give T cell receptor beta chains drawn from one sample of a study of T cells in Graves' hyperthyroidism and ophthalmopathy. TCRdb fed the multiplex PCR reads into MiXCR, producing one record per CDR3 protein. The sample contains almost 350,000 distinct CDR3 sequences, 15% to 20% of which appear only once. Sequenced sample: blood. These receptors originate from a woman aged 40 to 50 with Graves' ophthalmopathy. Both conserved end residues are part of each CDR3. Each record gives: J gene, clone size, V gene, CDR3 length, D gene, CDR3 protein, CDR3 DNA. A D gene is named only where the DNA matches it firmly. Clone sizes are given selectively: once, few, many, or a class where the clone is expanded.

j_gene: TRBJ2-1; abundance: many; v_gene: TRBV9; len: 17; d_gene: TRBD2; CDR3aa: CASSDQTGTSGDNEQFF; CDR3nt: TGTGCCAGCAGCGACCAGACTGGGACTAGCGGGGACAATGAGCAGTTCTTC
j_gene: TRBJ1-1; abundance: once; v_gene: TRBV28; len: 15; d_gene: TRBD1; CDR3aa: CASSYRGTGNTEAFF; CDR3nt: TGTGCCAGCAGTTACCGGGGGACAGGGAACACTGAAGCTTTCTTT
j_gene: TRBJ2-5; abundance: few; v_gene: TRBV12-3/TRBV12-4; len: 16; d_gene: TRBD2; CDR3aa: CASSQSGLASQETQYF; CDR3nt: TGTGCCAGCAGTCAATCGGGACTAGCGAGTCAAGAGACCCAGTACTTC
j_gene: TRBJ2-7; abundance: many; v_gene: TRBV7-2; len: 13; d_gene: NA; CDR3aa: CASSFRFPYEQYF; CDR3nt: TGTGCCAGCAGCTTTCGTTTTCCCTACGAGCAGTACTTC
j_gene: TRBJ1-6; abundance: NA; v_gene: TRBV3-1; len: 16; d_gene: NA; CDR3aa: CASSIRTGVYNSPLHF; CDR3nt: TGTGCCAGCAGCATTCGGACGGGAGTTTATAATTCACCCCTCCACTTT
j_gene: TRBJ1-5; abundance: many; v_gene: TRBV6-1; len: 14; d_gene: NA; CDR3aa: CASSDVAINQPQHF; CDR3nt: TGTGCCAGCAGTGACGTGGCAATCAATCAGCCCCAGCATTTT
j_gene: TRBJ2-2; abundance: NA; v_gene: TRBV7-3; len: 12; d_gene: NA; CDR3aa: CASRGNTGELFF; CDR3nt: TGTGCCTCCAGGGGGAACACCGGGGAGCTGTTTTTT
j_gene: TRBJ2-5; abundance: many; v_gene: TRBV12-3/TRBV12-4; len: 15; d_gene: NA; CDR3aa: CASSLNFGSEETQYF; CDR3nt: TGTGCCAGCAGTTTAAACTTCGGGTCGGAAGAGACCCAGTACTTC
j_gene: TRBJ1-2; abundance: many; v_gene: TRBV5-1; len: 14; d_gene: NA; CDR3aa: CASSRDGGNYGYTF; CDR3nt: TGCGCCAGCAGCCGGGACGGCGGTAACTATGGCTACACCTTC
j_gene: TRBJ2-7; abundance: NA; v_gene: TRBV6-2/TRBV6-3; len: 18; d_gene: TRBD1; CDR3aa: CASSYSVPGQGSSYEQYF; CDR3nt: TGTGCCAGCAGTTACTCCGTCCCGGGACAGGGGAGCTCCTACGAGCAGTACTTC
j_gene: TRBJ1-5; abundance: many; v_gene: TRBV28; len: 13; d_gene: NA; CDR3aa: CASSLYPYQPQHF; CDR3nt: TGTGCCAGCAGTTTATATCCCTATCAGCCCCAGCATTTT
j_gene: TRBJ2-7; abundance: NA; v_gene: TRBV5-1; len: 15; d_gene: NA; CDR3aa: CASRPPGTLTYEQYF; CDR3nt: TGCGCCAGCAGGCCACCCGGGACACTTACCTACGAGCAGTACTTC
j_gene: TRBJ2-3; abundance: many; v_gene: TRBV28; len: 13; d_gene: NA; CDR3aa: CASSLPSPYTQYF; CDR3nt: TGTGCCAGCAGTTTGCCTAGTCCCTATACGCAGTATTTT
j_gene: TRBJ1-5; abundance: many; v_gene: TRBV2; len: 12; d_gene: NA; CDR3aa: CASTPGDQPQHF; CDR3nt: TGTGCCAGCACTCCGGGAGATCAGCCCCAGCATTTT
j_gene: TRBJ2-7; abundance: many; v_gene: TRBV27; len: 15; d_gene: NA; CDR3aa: CASRPGTRSSYEQYF; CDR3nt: TGTGCCAGCAGGCCCGGGACACGGAGCTCCTACGAGCAGTACTTC
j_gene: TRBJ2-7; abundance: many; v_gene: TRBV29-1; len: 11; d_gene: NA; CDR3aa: CSVDHSNEQYF; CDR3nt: TGCAGCGTTGACCATTCCAACGAGCAGTACTTC
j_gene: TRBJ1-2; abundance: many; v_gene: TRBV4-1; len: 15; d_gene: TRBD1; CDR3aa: CASSRPGQGGDGYTF; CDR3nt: TGCGCCAGCAGCCGGCCGGGACAGGGAGGAGATGGCTACACCTTC
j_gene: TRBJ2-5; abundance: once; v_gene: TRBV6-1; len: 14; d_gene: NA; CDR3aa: CASSGRVGPETQYF; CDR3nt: TGTGCCAGCAGTGGGCGCGTCGGGCCTGAGACCCAGTACTTC
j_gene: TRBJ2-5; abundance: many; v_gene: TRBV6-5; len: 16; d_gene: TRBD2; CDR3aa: CASRAAGLAGQETQYF; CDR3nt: TGTGCCAGCAGGGCGGCCGGACTAGCGGGACAAGAGACCCAGTACTTC
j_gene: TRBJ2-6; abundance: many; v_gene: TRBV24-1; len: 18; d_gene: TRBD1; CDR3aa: CATSDSRDRGSGANVLTF; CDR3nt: TGTGCCACCAGTGATTCTCGGGACAGGGGGTCTGGGGCCAACGTCCTGACTTTC
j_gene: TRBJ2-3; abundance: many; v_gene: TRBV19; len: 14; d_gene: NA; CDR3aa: CASSIGSKADTQYF; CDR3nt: TGTGCCAGTAGTATCGGTTCCAAGGCAGATACGCAGTATTTT
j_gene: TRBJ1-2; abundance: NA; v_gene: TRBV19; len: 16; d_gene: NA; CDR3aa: CASSAYTGSPNYGYTF; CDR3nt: TGTGCCAGTAGTGCATACACAGGGAGTCCTAACTATGGCTACACCTTC
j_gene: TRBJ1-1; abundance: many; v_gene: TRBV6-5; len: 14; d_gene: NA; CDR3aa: CASSYSGVSTEAFF; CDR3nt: TGTGCCAGCAGTTACTCTGGGGTTTCCACTGAAGCTTTCTTT
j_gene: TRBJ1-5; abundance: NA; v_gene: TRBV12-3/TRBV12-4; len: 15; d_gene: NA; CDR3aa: CASSILDRWDQPQHF; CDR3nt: TGTGCCAGCAGTATCCTAGACAGGTGGGATCAGCCCCAGCATTTT
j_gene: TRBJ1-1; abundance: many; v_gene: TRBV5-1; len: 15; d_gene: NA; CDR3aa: CASSFGGRQNTEAFF; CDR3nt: TGCGCCAGCAGCTTTGGGGGAAGGCAGAACACTGAAGCTTTCTTT
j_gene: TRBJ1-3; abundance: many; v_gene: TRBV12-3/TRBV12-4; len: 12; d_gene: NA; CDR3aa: CASSNTGNTIYF; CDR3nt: TGTGCCAGCAGTAACACTGGAAACACCATATATTTT
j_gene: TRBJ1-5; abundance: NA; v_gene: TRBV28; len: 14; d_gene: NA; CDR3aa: CASSYGGDLRSQHF; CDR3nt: TGTGCCAGCAGTTACGGAGGGGACCTCCGATCCCAGCATTTT
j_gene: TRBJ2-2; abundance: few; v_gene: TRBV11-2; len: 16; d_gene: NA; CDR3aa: CASSWMGRRTTGELFF; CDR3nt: TGTGCCAGCAGCTGGATGGGACGGAGAACAACCGGGGAGCTGTTTTTT
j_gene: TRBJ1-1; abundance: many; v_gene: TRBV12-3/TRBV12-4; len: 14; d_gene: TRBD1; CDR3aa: CASSLGDRNTEAFF; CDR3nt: TGTGCCAGCAGTTTAGGGGACAGGAACACTGAAGCTTTCTTT
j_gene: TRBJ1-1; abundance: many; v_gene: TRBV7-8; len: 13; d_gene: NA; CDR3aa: CASSPGQSDEAFF; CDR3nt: TGTGCCAGCAGCCCTGGACAGAGTGATGAAGCTTTCTTT
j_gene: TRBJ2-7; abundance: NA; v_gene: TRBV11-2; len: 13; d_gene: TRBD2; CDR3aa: CASSKSGIYEQYF; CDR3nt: TGTGCCAGCAGCAAAAGCGGGATCTACGAGCAGTACTTC
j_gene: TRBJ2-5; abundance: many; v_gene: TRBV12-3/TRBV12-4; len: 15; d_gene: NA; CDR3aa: CASSSDLRTRETQYF; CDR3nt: TGTGCCAGCAGTAGCGACCTCCGGACGAGGGAGACCCAGTACTTC
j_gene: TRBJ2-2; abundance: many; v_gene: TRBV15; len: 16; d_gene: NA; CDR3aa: CATSGNSLGQTGELFF; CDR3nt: TGTGCCACCAGCGGAAATAGCTTAGGCCAGACCGGGGAGCTGTTTTTT
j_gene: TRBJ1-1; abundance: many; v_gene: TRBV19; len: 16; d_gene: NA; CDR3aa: CASSIDETWGSTEAFF; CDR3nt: TGTGCCAGTAGTATAGATGAAACGTGGGGATCGACTGAAGCTTTCTTT
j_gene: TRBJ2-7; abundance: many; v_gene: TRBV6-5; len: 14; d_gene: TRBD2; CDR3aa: CASRRSGTSYEQYF; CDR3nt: TGTGCCAGCAGGCGTAGCGGGACTTCCTACGAGCAGTACTTC
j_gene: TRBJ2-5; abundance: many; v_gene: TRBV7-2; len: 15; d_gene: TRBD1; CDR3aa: CASSLAGTVQETQYF; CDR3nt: TGTGCCAGCAGCTTAGCCGGGACAGTACAAGAGACCCAGTACTTC
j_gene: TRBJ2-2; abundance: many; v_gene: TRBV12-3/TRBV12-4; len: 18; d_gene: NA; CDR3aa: CASSLSSKRLMNTGELFF; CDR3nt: TGTGCCAGCAGCCTCTCCTCAAAACGGCTCATGAACACCGGGGAGCTGTTTTTT
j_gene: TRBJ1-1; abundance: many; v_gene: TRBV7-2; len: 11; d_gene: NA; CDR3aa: CASSVAGFAFF; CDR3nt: TGTGCCAGCAGCGTGGCGGGTTTTGCTTTCTTT
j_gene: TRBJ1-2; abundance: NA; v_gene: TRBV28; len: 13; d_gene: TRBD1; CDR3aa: CASSTGQGLGYTF; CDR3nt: TGTGCCAGCAGTACCGGACAGGGACTCGGCTACACCTTC
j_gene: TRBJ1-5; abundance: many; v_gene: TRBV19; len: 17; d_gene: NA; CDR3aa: CASSSPRVLNRNQPQHF; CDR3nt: TGTGCCAGTAGTTCGCCCAGGGTTTTGAACCGCAATCAGCCCCAGCATTTT